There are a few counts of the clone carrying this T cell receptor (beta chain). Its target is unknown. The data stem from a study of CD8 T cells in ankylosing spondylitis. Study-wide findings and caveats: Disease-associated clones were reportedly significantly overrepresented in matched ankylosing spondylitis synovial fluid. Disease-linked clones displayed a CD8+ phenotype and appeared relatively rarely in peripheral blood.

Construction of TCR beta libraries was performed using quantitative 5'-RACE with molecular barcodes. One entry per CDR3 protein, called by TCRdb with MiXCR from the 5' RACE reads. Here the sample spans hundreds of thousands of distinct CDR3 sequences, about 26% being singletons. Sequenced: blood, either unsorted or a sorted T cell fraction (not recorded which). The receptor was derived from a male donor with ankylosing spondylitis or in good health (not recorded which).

The CDR3 protein is CSVVPLTNNEQFF. CDR3 nucleotides: TGCAGCGTTGTGCCTCTGACTAACAATGAGCAGTTCTTC. V and J are TRBV29-1 and TRBJ2-1; tentatively, D is TRBD2 (5 bases). The CDR3 has 13 amino acids. V lost 4 bases and J 5 bases, leaving 12 bases between the germline ends. Germline CDR1 and CDR2: SQVTM and ANQGSEA.